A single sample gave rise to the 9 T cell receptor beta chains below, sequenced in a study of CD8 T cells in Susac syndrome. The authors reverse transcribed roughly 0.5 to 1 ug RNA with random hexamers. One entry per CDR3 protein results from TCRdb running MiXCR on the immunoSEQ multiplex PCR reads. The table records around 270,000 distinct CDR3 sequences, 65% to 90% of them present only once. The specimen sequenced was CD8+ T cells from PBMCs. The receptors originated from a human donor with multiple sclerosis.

CDR3 coding DNA: TGTGCCAGCAGTTTGGGTTACGGGGGAGGCACCGGGGAGCTGTTTTTT. It codes for CASSLGYGGGTGELFF. The chain carries TRBV12-3 or TRBV12-4 and TRBJ2-2; D is possibly TRBD2 (6 bases). There are 16 residues in the CDR3. Trimming removed 3 bases from V and 4 bases from J, with 15 bases in between.

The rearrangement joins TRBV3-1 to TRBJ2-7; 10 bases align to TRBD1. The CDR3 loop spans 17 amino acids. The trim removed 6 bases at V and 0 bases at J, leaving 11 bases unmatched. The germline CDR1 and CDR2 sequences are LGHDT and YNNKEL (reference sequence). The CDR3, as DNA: TGTGCCAGCAGGGGAATGGGACAGGGGCCGAGCTCCTACGAGCAGTACTTC. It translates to CASRGMGQGPSSYEQYF.

In nucleotides, the CDR3 is TGTGCCAGCAGCCAAGATTATGAGTTCGATGAGCAGTTCTTC. Its protein product is CASSQDYEFDEQFF. V is TRBV4-2 and J is TRBJ2-1; D unresolved. From germline, CDR1 is LGHNA and CDR2 YNFKEQ. The CDR3 loop spans 14 amino acids. Trimming took 0 bases from V and 8 from J, leaving 11 bases between them.

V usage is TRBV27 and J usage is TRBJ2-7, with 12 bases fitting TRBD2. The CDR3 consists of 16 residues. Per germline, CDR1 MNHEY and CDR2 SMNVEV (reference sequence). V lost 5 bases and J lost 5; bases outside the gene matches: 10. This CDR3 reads CASSLPLAGGPNEQYF. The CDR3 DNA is TGTGCCAGCAGTCTACCCCTAGCGGGAGGGCCCAACGAGCAGTACTTC.

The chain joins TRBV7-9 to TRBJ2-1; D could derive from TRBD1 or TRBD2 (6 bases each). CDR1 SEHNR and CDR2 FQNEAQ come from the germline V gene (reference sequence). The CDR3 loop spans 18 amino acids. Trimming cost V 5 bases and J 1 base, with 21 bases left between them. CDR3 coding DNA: TGTGCCAGCAGCCCACCTGCGGCGGGACACTTATCCTACAATGAGCAGTTCTTC. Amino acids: CASSPPAAGHLSYNEQFF.

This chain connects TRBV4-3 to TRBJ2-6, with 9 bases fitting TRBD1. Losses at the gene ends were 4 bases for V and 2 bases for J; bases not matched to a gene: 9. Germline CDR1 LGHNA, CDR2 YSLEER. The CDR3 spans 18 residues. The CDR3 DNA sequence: TGCGCCAGCAGCCCCCCCACAGGGGGCTGGGCTGGGGCCAACGTCCTGACTTTC. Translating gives CASSPPTGGWAGANVLTF.

The CDR3 protein is CSALGLAGWNEQFF. Written as DNA, the CDR3 is TGCAGCGCCCTAGGACTAGCGGGATGGAATGAGCAGTTCTTC. The genes are TRBV29-1 and TRBJ2-1; 12 bases map to TRBD2. Germline lookup yields CDR1 SQVTM and CDR2 ANQGSEA. After removal of 7 bases from V and 7 bases from J, the junction contained 8 bases not matched to a gene. The CDR3 has 14 residues.

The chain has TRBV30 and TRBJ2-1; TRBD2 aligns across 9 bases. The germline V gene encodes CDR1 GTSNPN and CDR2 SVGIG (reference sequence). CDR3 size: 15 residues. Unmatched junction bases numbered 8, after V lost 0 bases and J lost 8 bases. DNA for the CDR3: TGTGCCTGGAGTGTAGCGTTAGCGGGAGTGGATGAGCAGTTCTTC. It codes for CAWSVALAGVDEQFF.

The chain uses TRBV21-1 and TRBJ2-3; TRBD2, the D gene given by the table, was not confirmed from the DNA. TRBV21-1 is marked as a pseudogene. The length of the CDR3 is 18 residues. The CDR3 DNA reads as TGTGCCAGCAGCAAAGCAGGTGATAGCGGGAATCGCACAGATACGCAGTATTTT. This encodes CASSKAGDSGNRTDTQYF.